The T cell receptor (beta chain) under discussion was sequenced for a study of T-cell reconstitution after alpha-beta-depleted transplantation in children. Library preparation (for TCRbeta) was performed with unique molecular identifiers. TCRdb reprocessed the PCR reads via MiXCR and lists one record per CDR3 protein. The sample includes more than 120,000 distinct CDR3 sequences, 8% to 10% of them seen just once. Germline assignment: CDR1 SGHAT and CDR2 FQNNGV. The CDR3 runs to 17 residues. V lost 0 bases and J lost 2; bases outside the gene matches: 5. This clonotype was seen repeatedly, ten times or more.

The input for sequencing was PBMCs, mostly from graft donor cells, taken 180 days after TCRalphabeta/CD19-depleted stem cell transplant. The chain uses TRBV11-2 and TRBJ2-1, with 9 positions matching TRBD2. This clonotype was sampled from a female patient aged 2-9 years who had a stem cell transplant for congenital amegakaryocytic thrombocytopenia, so the T cells may come from the graft donor. The chain's CDR3 is CASSLDSASGTYNEQFF. In DNA form, the CDR3 reads TGTGCCAGCAGCTTAGATAGCGCTAGCGGGACCTACAATGAGCAGTTCTTC.